Following are 12 T cell receptor beta chains from one sample sequenced in a study of early T cells in non-severe SARS-CoV-2 infection. TCRdb reprocessed the 5' RACE reads via MiXCR and lists one record per CDR3 protein. The sample shows tens of thousands of distinct CDR3 sequences, approximately 9.7% of them seen only once. Sequencing used whole blood. The receptors originated from an adult who was a healthcare worker with PCR-confirmed SARS-CoV-2 infection or an uninfected control (not recorded which).

This clonotype was seen more than once but under ten times. The chain links TRBV29-1 to TRBJ2-3; D is undetermined. The CDR3 totals 11 residues. Germline CDR1 reads SQVTM; CDR2 reads ANQGSEA. The V and J ends lost 5 bases and 3 bases respectively, with 6 bases between them. The CDR3 loop is CSVLITDTQYF. CDR3 coding DNA: TGCAGCGTTCTTATTACAGATACGCAGTATTTT.

There are many counts of this clonotype. This chain joins TRBV5-1 and TRBJ1-5, with a weak D call TRBD1 (5 bases). Trimming removed 3 bases at V and 4 bases at J, with 14 bases between. The CDR3 covers 15 residues. In germline, CDR1 is SGHRS, CDR2 YFSETQ. The CDR3 reads CASSSTPGGNQPQHF. In DNA form, the CDR3 reads TGCGCCAGCAGCTCTACCCCCGGGGGGAATCAGCCCCAGCATTTT.

This clonotype was seen at least ten times. CDR3 region: CASSSQPGQGVLEQYF. The CDR3 region has the DNA TGTGCCAGCTCATCCCAACCGGGACAGGGGGTCCTAGAGCAGTACTTC. J is TRBJ2-7 and V is TRBV18; TRBD1 aligns across 11 bases. The germline V gene encodes CDR1 KGHSH and CDR2 LQKENI. The CDR3 is 16 residues long. V trimming: 5 bases; J trimming: 7 bases; junction bases outside the gene matches: 13.

This clonotype was seen a handful of times. This chain connects TRBV7-9 to TRBJ1-5; D uncertain. V shed 5 bases and J shed 7 bases, with 12 bases lying between them. Germline values: CDR1 SEHNR, CDR2 FQNEAQ (reference sequence). The CDR3 has 13 amino acids. CDR3 sequence (DNA): TGTGCCAGCAGCCGGTCTCCCGAGCAGCCCCAGCATTTT. This codes for CASSRSPEQPQHF. The complete variable domain, with remaining parts taken from reference TRBV7-9 and TRBJ1-5, reads DTGVSQNPRHKITKRGQNVTFRCDPISEHNRLYWYRQTLGQGPEFLTYFQNEAQLEKSRLLSDRFSAERPKGSFSTLEIQRTEQGDSAMYLCASSRSPEQPQHFGDGTRLSIL.

This clonotype has at least ten counts. This rearrangement joins TRBV6-2 or TRBV6-3 to TRBJ1-1; D gene ambiguous. The CDR3 totals 15 residues. V gave up 4 bases and J gave up 4 bases, with 16 bases separating them. Germline V lookup: CDR1 MNHEY, CDR2 SVGEGT. The CDR3 here is CASSWRTLGRTEAFF. The CDR3 nucleotides are TGTGCCAGCAGTTGGCGGACCTTAGGTCGCACTGAAGCTTTCTTT.

This clonotype was recorded at least ten times. This chain joins TRBV10-3 and TRBJ1-1; the D gene is possibly TRBD1 (5 bases). The ends were cut back, 2 bases at V and 5 bases at J, with 9 bases in the middle. CDR1 is ENHRY, CDR2 SYGVKD, per germline. This CDR3 has 13 residues. CDR3 DNA sequence: TGTGCCATCAGTGAGGGTCAGGGAACTGAAGCTTTCTTT. Its protein product is CAISEGQGTEAFF.

This sequence joins TRBV2 and TRBJ1-6; D unclear. Trimming took 2 bases from V and 5 from J, leaving 13 bases between them. This CDR3 is 16 amino acids long. Germline lookup yields CDR1 SNHLY and CDR2 FYNNEI. The CDR3 here is CASSELLIQNNSPLHF. CDR3 DNA: TGTGCCAGCAGTGAACTCCTCATCCAAAATAATTCACCCCTCCACTTT.

J is TRBJ2-7 and V is TRBV21-1; the DNA was not used to check the table's D call, TRBD2. TRBV21-1 is termed a pseudogene. This CDR3 contains 17 residues. The DNA for the CDR3 is TGTGCCAGCAGTAGAGAGGGACTAGCGGATTATTCCTACGAGCAGTACTTC. Protein product: CASSREGLADYSYEQYF.

The V gene is TRBV12-3 or TRBV12-4, the J gene TRBJ1-1; D call uncertain. This CDR3 contains 14 residues. V was clipped by 6 bases and J by 4 bases, with 15 bases between them. The CDR3 DNA reads TGTGCCAGCAGCCTGGAAGAGGGTAGCACTGAAGCTTTCTTT. Its translation is CASSLEEGSTEAFF.

The V call is TRBV7-9, the J call TRBJ1-2; unclear D gene. CDR1 and CDR2 from the germline V gene are SEHNR and FQNEAQ (reference sequence). V lost 3 bases, J lost 13 bases, and 9 bases lay in between. The CDR3 runs to 10 residues. CDR3 coding DNA: TGTGCCAGCAGCTTTAAGGGAGTCACCTTC. The encoded protein is CASSFKGVTF. The full variable domain, with the rest looked up from reference TRBV7-9 and TRBJ1-2, is DTGVSQNPRHKITKRGQNVTFRCDPISEHNRLYWYRQTLGQGPEFLTYFQNEAQLEKSRLLSDRFSAERPKGSFSTLEIQRTEQGDSAMYLCASSFKGVTFGSGTRLTVV.

The chain uses TRBV10-1 and TRBJ2-1; 7 positions match TRBD2. This CDR3 contains 15 residues. The V gene end was trimmed by 5 bases and the J gene end by 2 bases; junction bases not matched to a gene: 6. CDR1 and CDR2 from the germline V gene are WNHNN and SYGVQD (reference sequence). The CDR3 DNA reads as TGCGCCAGCAGTATGGGGCGGGGGACCTACAATGAGCAGTTCTTC. Protein sequence: CASSMGRGTYNEQFF.

In its sample, this clonotype was seen a few times. The CDR3 DNA reads TGTGCCAGCAGCTTACAGGACTTTACAGATACGCAGTATTTT. Its protein is CASSLQDFTDTQYF. The chain is built from TRBV11-2 and TRBJ2-3, with D possibly being TRBD2 (5 bases). CDR3 length: 14 amino acids. Per germline, CDR1 SGHAT and CDR2 FQNNGV. Trimming removed 2 bases from V and 3 bases from J, with 9 bases in between.